The present entry profiles one TCR beta chain with its context. Its cognate antigen is unknown. The data were taken from a study of T cell repertoires in cytomegalovirus infection. Study-level background: From public TCR beta signatures came an indication of both CMV infection and matching HLA type. Notes on the study in general: Dominating the ex vivo response were TCR beta clonotypes that were CMV-specific and HLA-C-restricted.

From germline, CDR1 is MNHEY and CDR2 SVGAGI. The CDR3 contains 15 residues. V was cut by 2 bases and J by 5 bases, with 16 bases left in between. TCRdb called the reads again in MiXCR, with one record for every CDR3 protein. The table has approximately 550,000 distinct CDR3 sequences, about 17% seen once. Sequences were obtained from CD8+ T cells from PBMCs. The sequence was collected from a human donor in good health (CMV status not recorded). Some clones in this sample may be carry-over from other donors' samples. The chain is built from TRBV6-5 and TRBJ2-7, with a possible D match to TRBD2 (6 bases). The CDR3 region has the DNA TGTGCCAGCAGTTACGCGGGACGGTGGGCCCACGAGCAGTACTTC. Protein: CASSYAGRWAHEQYF.